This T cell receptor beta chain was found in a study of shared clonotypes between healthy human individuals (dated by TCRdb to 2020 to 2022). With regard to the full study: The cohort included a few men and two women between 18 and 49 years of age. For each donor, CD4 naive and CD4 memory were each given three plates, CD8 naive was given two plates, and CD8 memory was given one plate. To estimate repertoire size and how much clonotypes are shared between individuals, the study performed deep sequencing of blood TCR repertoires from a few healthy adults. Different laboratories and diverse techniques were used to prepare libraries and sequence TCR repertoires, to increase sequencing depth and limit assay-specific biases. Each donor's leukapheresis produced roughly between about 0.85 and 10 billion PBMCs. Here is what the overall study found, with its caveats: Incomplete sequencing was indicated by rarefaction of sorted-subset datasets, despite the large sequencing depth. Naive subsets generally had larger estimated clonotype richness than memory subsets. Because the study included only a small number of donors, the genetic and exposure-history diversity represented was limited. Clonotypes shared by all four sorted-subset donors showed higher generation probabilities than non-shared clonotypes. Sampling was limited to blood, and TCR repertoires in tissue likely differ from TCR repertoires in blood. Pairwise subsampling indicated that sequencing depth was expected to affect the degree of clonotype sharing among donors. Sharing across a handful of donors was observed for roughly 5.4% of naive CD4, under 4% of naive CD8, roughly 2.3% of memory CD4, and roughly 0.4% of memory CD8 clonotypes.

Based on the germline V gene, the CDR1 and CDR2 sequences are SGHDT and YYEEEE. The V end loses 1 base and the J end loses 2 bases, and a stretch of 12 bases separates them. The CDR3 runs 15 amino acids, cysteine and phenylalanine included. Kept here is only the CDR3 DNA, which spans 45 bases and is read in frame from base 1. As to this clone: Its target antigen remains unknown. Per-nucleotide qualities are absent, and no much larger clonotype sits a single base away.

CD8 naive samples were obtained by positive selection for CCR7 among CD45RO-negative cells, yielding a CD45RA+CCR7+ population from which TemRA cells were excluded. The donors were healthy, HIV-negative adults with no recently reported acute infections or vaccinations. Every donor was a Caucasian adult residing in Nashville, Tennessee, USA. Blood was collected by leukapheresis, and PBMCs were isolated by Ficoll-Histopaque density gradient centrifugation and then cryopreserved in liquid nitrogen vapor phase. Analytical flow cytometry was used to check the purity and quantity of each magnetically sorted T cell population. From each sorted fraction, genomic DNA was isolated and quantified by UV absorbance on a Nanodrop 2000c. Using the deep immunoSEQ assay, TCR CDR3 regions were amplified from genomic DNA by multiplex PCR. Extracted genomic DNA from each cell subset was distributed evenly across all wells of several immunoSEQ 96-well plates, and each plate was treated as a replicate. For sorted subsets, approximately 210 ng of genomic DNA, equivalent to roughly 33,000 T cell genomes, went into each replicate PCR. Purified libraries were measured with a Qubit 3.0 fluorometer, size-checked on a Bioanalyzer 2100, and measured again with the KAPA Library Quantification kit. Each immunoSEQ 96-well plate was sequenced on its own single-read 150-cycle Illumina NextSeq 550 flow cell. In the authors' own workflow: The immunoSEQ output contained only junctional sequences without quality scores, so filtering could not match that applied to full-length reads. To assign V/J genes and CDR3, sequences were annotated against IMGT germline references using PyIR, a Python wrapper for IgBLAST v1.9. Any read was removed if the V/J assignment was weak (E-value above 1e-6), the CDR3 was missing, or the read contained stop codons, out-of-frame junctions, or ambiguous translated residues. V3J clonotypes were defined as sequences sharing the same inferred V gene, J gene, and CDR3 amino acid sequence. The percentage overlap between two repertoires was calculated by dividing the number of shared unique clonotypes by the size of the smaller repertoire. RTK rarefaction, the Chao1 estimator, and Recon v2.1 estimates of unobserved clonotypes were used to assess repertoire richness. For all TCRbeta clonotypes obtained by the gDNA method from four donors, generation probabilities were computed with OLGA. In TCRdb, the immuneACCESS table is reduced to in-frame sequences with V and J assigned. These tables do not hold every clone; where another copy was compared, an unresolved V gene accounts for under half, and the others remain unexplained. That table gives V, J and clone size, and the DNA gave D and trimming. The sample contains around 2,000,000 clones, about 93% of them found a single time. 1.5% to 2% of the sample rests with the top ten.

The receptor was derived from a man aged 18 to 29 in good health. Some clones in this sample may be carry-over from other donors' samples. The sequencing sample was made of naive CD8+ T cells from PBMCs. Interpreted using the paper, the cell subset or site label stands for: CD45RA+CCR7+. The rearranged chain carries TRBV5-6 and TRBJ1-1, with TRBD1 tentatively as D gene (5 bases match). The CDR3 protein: CASSLYGGGNTEAFF. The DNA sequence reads TGTGCCAGCAGCTTGTACGGGGGAGGAAACACTGAAGCTTTCTTT.